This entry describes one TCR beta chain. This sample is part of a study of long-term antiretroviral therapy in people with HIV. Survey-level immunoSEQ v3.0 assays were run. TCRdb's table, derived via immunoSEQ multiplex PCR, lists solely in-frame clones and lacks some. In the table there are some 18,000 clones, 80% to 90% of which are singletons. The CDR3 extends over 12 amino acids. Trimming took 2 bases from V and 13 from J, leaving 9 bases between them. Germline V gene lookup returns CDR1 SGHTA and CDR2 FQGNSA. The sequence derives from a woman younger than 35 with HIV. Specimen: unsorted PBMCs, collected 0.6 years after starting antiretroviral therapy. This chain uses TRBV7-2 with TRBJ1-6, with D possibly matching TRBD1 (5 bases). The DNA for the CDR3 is TGTGCCAGCAGCTTATCGGGGGGGCCCCTCCACTTT. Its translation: CASSLSGGPLHF. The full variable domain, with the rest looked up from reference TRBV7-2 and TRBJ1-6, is GAGVSQSPSNKVTEKGKDVELRCDPISGHTALYWYRQSLGQGLEFLIYFQGNSAPDKSGLPSDRFSAERTGGSVSTLTIQRTQQEDSAVYLCASSLSGGPLHFGNGTRLTVT.